This T cell receptor beta chain comes out of a study of regulatory T cells in long-lasting Graves disease. Across the study: The antithyroid drugs taken by newly diagnosed Graves' patients had been used for under 3 months. General study results and limits: Blood alone, not thyroid tissue, was studied. Those with persistent Graves' had less TCR diversity than newly diagnosed patients. Possibly, accuracy suffered from the small sample size.

TCR beta libraries were built with iRepertoire HTBI primers and Arm-PCR of CDR3 regions. TCRdb reprocessed the multiplex PCR reads with MiXCR, giving one entry per CDR3 protein. Here the sample spans 500,000 or so distinct CDR3 sequences, roughly 16% being singletons. Noted time point: newly diagnosed GD, antithyroid drugs for less than 3 months. PBMC-extracted RNA yielded the TCR library. The CDR3 runs to 13 residues. The V and J ends lost 5 bases and 8 bases, in that order; junction bases with no gene match: 6. Germline CDR1 is MNHNS and CDR2 is SASEGT. Ten or more counts support this clonotype. Antigen unknown. A further study also used this sample, focusing on T cells in Graves' hyperthyroidism and ophthalmopathy.

This clonotype was obtained from a man aged 35-49 years with Graves disease. The sample was peripheral blood mononuclear cells (PBMCs), taken at new diagnosis, from a patient treated with antithyroid drugs. V usage is TRBV6-1 and J usage is TRBJ1-2; 9 nucleotides match TRBD1. The CDR3 coding sequence is TGTGCCAGCAGTCTGGACAGGGGAAGCGGCTACACCTTC. Protein: CASSLDRGSGYTF.